This T cell receptor (beta chain) was obtained from a study of blood T cell repertoires in COVID-19 (dated by TCRdb to about 2020). Regarding the complete study: Samples from collaborators originated in the United States, Italy and Spain and spanned both the acute and convalescent phases of COVID-19. The prospective study material was composed of cDNA or gDNA derived from T cells, B-cell-depleted T cells, or PBMCs. Subjects who had been exposed to COVID-19, were actively infected with it, or had recovered from it provided the deeply sampled blood TCRbeta repertoires that made up the dataset. The repertoires were released in a freely available public database intended as a resource for research on the immune response to SARS-CoV-2. The samples were drawn from two sources: the first 160 participants of the ongoing ImmuneRACE study, and over 1,000 subjects contributed by 6 global collaborators. Nearly every sample came with metadata listing a de-identified subject ID, COVID-19 status, age in years and sex. Where HLA class I and class II types were available, the types were taken from metadata supplied by the sample provider, not from assay-based typing.

The CDR3 runs 16 residues from the cysteine to the phenylalanine. Left in the record is the CDR3 DNA by itself, 48 bases read in frame from the first base. The junction carries 12 bases between V and J, which are trimmed by 0 bases and 4 bases respectively. Collaborating institutions collected whole blood in K2EDTA tubes following their own protocols. For TCRbeta analysis, collaborators shipped samples in one of three forms: frozen whole blood, isolated PBMCs, or DNA extracted from either of those sample types. This clone has just a few counts. There is no known antigen for this receptor. No per-base quality is available; no much larger clone lies one base away. TCRbeta CDR3 regions were amplified from genomic DNA using the immunoSEQ Assay, a bias-controlled multiplex PCR. The authors' analysis ran thus. Nucleated cell counts per sample were estimated from amplification of reference gene primers within the assay. Sequence reads were collapsed and filtered to measure the absolute abundance of every unique TCRbeta CDR3 rearrangement. For each sample, productive Simpson clonality was calculated as the square root of Simpson's diversity index across productive rearrangements. The table was pulled from immuneACCESS by TCRdb, which kept in-frame rearrangements only. Such tables lose some clones; where checked, under half of the loss comes from unresolved V genes, and the rest has no known cause. That table supplies the V and J calls and clone size; D and trimming were determined from the DNA. This sample holds roughly 410,000 clones; around 92% were observed only once. The ten largest make up around 1.3% of the sample.

Here is what the overall study found, with its caveats: Clinical and demographic metadata were provided uncurated, with the amount varying by source and participant.

The TCR comes from a man in his forties with acute or convalescent COVID-19. Rearrangement joined TRBV23-1 to TRBJ2-2; TRBD1 might be the D gene, on 5 matching bases. Being an ORF, TRBV23-1 has a function that is uncertain. Sequenced input: peripheral blood. CDR3 reads: CASSQSTRALTGELFF. In nucleotide form, the sequence is TGCGCCAGCAGTCAATCGACCAGGGCTCTCACCGGGGAGCTGTTTTTT.